The sequence of this T cell receptor (beta chain) was determined in a study of shared clonotypes between healthy human individuals. The trim removed 1 base at V and 7 bases at J, leaving 5 bases unmatched. This CDR3 is built from 15 residues. CDR1 and CDR2 (germline): SEHNR, FQNEAQ (reference sequence). Naive CD8 cells were CD45RO-negative, positively selected for CCR7, excluding terminally differentiated effector memory CD45RA+ cells. Every one of the donors was a Caucasian adult that lived in Nashville, Tennessee. Splitting of each subset's genomic DNA was done evenly across several immunoSEQ plates. Some 32,000 T cell genomes, or around 200 ng DNA, went into the sorted-subset replicate PCRs. Produced via immunoSEQ multiplex PCR; TCRdb's table is partial and in-frame only. The profile covers roughly 2,000,000 clones, with about 95% appearing a single time and 1.2% taken by the ten largest. Notes on this clone: Its antigen is unknown.

Findings and caveats of the study: The study's rarefaction showed incomplete sorted-subset sequencing despite large depth.

This TCR was sampled from a man younger than 30 in good health. Input material: naive CD8+ T cells sorted from blood. The V call is TRBV7-9, the J call TRBJ2-3; 10 bases are a match to TRBD2. CDR3 residues: CASSLEAGGRNTQYF. CDR3 in DNA: TGTGCCAGCAGCTTAGAAGCGGGGGGGCGAAATACGCAGTATTTT.